This entry lists 30 T cell receptor beta chains sequenced from one sample in a study of T cell changes during pregnancy in multiple sclerosis (dated by TCRdb to between 2018 and 2021). Preparation of the library involved the immunoSEQ multiplex PCR assay. TCRdb stores this immuneACCESS table with in-frame sequences only. Part of the clones is absent; in the studies checked, under half of the shortfall reflects unresolved V genes, and no reason is known for the rest. The sample table shows 30,000 to 40,000 clones, and around 90% are seen once. 5.1% of the sample is in the top ten clones. Sample: CD8+ T cells from peripheral blood mononuclear cells, taken in the first trimester of pregnancy. These TCRs come from a female donor with multiple sclerosis, enrolled in a pregnancy study.

In this sample, this clone turned up once. This chain uses TRBV5-1 with TRBJ2-1; 12 nucleotides align to TRBD2. The V segment lost 0 bases and the J segment 4 bases; nucleotides outside the gene matches: 8. The CDR3 has 18 amino acids. The germline gives CDR1 SGHRS, CDR2 YFSETQ. The CDR3 DNA sequence: TGCGCCAGCAGCTTGGGGACTAGCGGGACCTTTTCGTACAATGAGCAGTTCTTC. Translation gives CASSLGTSGTFSYNEQFF. The entire variable domain, with the rest obtained from reference TRBV5-1 and TRBJ2-1, is as follows: KAGVTQTPRYLIKTRGQQVTLSCSPISGHRSVSWYQQTPGQGLQFLFEYFSETQRNKGNFPGRFSGRQFSNSRSEMNVSTLELGDSALYLCASSLGTSGTFSYNEQFFGPGTRLTVL.

This clone appeared once. This chain links TRBV4-3 with TRBJ2-1; D is uncertain. The V gene lost 0 bases and the J gene lost 0 bases, with 9 bases spanning the gap. Germline V gives CDR1 LGHNA, CDR2 YSLEER. The CDR3 totals 16 residues. DNA for the CDR3: TGCGCCAGCAGCCAAGATGAAGAAGCCTCCTACAATGAGCAGTTCTTC. Amino acid sequence: CASSQDEEASYNEQFF.

The chain recombines TRBV5-4 with TRBJ2-2; 11 bases match TRBD1. Germline values: CDR1 SGHNT, CDR2 YYREEE (reference sequence). The CDR3 consists of 16 residues. Trimming cost V 4 bases and J 7 bases; bases outside gene matches: 9. The DNA of the CDR3 is TGTGCCAGCAGCCCCAGGACAGGGGGCAGCGGCGGGGAGCTGTTTTTT. Translating gives CASSPRTGGSGGELFF.

The rearrangement links TRBV7-9 to TRBJ2-5; D call uncertain. CDR3 length: 13 amino acids. Trimming removed 1 base from V and 3 bases from J, with 6 bases in between. Germline assignment: CDR1 SEHNR and CDR2 FQNEAQ (reference sequence). CDR3 sequence: CASSLVTEETQYF. The CDR3 nucleotides read TGTGCCAGCAGCTTAGTCACGGAAGAGACCCAGTACTTC.

The V gene is TRBV30, the J gene TRBJ1-1, with 8 bases aligning to TRBD1. Germline V gene lookup returns CDR1 GTSNPN and CDR2 SVGIG (reference sequence). This CDR3 is 12 amino acids long. V shed 3 bases, J shed 6 bases, and the junction held 3 bases outside the gene matches. The CDR3 reads CAWSAGQAEAFF. CDR3 nucleotides: TGTGCCTGGAGCGCGGGACAGGCTGAAGCTTTCTTT.

This clone was counted once. V gene TRBV27 combines with J gene TRBJ2-5; 10 nucleotides align to TRBD2. With V trimmed by 7 bases and J by 5 bases, 13 bases remained unmatched. Per germline, CDR1 MNHEY and CDR2 SMNVEV (reference sequence). This CDR3 is 16 amino acids long. Here the CDR3 DNA reads TGTGCCAGCAACCCCTGGGGTCTAGCGGGAGACGAGACCCAGTACTTC. Encoded protein: CASNPWGLAGDETQYF.

The V gene is TRBV19, the J gene TRBJ2-3; unclear D gene. This CDR3 is 15 amino acids long. The germline V and J ends were trimmed by 1 base and 0 bases, with 8 bases remaining between them. Germline loops: CDR1 LNHDA, CDR2 SQIVND (reference sequence). CDR3 sequence reads: CASSIGTSSTDTQYF. The CDR3 DNA reads as TGTGCCAGTAGTATAGGCACTTCTAGCACAGATACGCAGTATTTT.

V is TRBV4-3 and J is TRBJ2-7; D call uncertain. This CDR3 has 15 residues. The germline V and J ends were trimmed by 1 base and 0 bases, with 10 bases remaining between them. Germline values: CDR1 LGHNA, CDR2 YSLEER. The CDR3 DNA reads as TGCGCCAGCAGCCAAGGTGGGTCGGGCTCCTACGAGCAGTACTTC. Translation: CASSQGGSGSYEQYF.

The chain recombines TRBV5-1 with TRBJ1-1, with 8 bases aligning to TRBD1. The CDR3 runs 14 residues. J lost 4 bases, V lost 3 bases, and 5 bases had no gene match. Germline V gives CDR1 SGHRS, CDR2 YFSETQ. This CDR3 is CASSSGQGFTEAFF. The CDR3 DNA follows: TGCGCCAGCAGCTCTGGACAGGGTTTCACTGAAGCTTTCTTT.

The chain links TRBV9 to TRBJ2-7, with TRBD1 identical over 8 bases. The ends lost 4 bases at V and 2 bases at J; junction bases unmatched: 11. The CDR3 runs to 16 residues. The germline V gene encodes CDR1 SGDLS and CDR2 YYNGEE. The chain's CDR3 is CASSMRTGHKPYEQYF. The CDR3 DNA is TGTGCCAGCAGCATGAGGACAGGGCATAAACCCTACGAGCAGTACTTC. Full variable domain (remainder filled in from reference TRBV9 and TRBJ2-7): DSGVTQTPKHLITATGQRVTLRCSPRSGDLSVYWYQQSLDQGLQFLIQYYNGEERAKGNILERFSAQQFPDLHSELNLSSLELGDSALYFCASSMRTGHKPYEQYFGPGTRLTVT.

The chain has TRBV5-6 and TRBJ1-2; 7 nucleotides align to TRBD1. The germline gives CDR1 SGHDT, CDR2 YYEEEE. The CDR3 extends over 14 amino acids. J gave up 1 base and V 5 bases, and 5 bases lay outside the gene matches. In DNA form, the CDR3 reads TGTGCCAGCAGGTCCGACAGGGTTAACTATGGCTACACCTTC. It encodes CASRSDRVNYGYTF.

This chain links TRBV5-1 with TRBJ2-7; 7 nucleotides match TRBD1. With V trimmed by 4 bases and J by 6 bases, 19 bases remained unmatched. Germline V gene data show CDR1 as SGHRS and CDR2 as YFSETQ. The CDR3 has 17 residues. CDR3 DNA sequence: TGCGCCAGCAGCCAGGATTTGGACAGGCCCAAAAGACGCGAGCAGTACTTC. Its protein product is CASSQDLDRPKRREQYF.

The chain links TRBV7-9 to TRBJ1-4, with D possibly TRBD1 on 5 matching bases. The germline V gene encodes CDR1 SEHNR and CDR2 FQNEAQ (reference sequence). The CDR3 extends over 18 amino acids. Trimming cost V 3 bases and J 0 bases, with 17 bases left between them. The CDR3 DNA follows: TGTGCCAGCAGCTTCGTCCTCAGGGTTGGGGCAACTAATGAAAAACTGTTTTTT. This codes for CASSFVLRVGATNEKLFF.

This clone was seen only once. The chain uses TRBV19 and TRBJ1-4; no clear D gene. The CDR3 contains 15 residues. V lost 2 bases and J lost 7, with 14 bases in between. Germline loops: CDR1 LNHDA, CDR2 SQIVND (reference sequence). The CDR3 bases are TGTGCCAGTAGTATAATGGCCCCCGGGAGTGAAAAACTGTTTTTT. Translated, it gives CASSIMAPGSEKLFF.

The chain is built from TRBV5-4 and TRBJ1-2; D is unclear. Germline loops: CDR1 SGHNT, CDR2 YYREEE (reference sequence). V was trimmed by 3 bases and J by 7 bases, leaving 7 bases between them. CDR3 size: 11 residues. For the CDR3, the DNA is TGTGCCAGCAGCTCCCCGGTTGGCTACACCTTC. This encodes CASSSPVGYTF.

This chain links TRBV19 with TRBJ2-1, with D perhaps matching TRBD2 (6 bases). The CDR3 runs to 14 residues. Trimming shortened V by 3 bases and J by 4 bases, and 10 bases separated the two germline ends. Germline V gene data show CDR1 as LNHDA and CDR2 as SQIVND (reference sequence). The CDR3 DNA reads TGTGCCAGTAGTATGTGGGGGACTTACAATGAGCAGTTCTTC. Its translation is CASSMWGTYNEQFF.

The chain recombines TRBV7-2 with TRBJ2-1, with TRBD2 identical over 11 bases. The V gene's germline CDR1 is SGHTA and CDR2 FQGNSA. The CDR3 sequence is 15 residues long. The trim removed 5 bases at V and 7 bases at J, leaving 7 bases unmatched. CDR3 sequence (DNA): TGTGCCAGCAGCCAAGCGGGGACTAGCGGAAATGAGCAGTTCTTC. This gives the protein CASSQAGTSGNEQFF.

The chain has TRBV9 and TRBJ1-5; 7 bases are a match to TRBD1. CDR3 length: 17 residues. Germline lookup yields CDR1 SGDLS and CDR2 YYNGEE. After removal of 3 bases from V and 0 bases from J, the junction contained 9 bases not matched to a gene. The CDR3 DNA is TGTGCCAGCAGCGAAGGGGACAGTCCTTATAGCAATCAGCCCCAGCATTTT. Its protein is CASSEGDSPYSNQPQHF.

The chain employs TRBV19 and TRBJ2-1, with 9 positions matching TRBD2. Germline V gene sequence: CDR1 LNHDA, CDR2 SQIVND (reference sequence). J gave up 0 bases and V 3 bases, and 27 bases lay outside the gene matches. This CDR3 is 24 amino acids long. CDR3: CASSISGDRVGLATHFSSYNEQFF. The DNA of the CDR3 is TGTGCCAGTAGTATCTCGGGCGACAGGGTAGGACTAGCGACGCACTTCAGCTCCTACAATGAGCAGTTCTTC.

On this clone itself: One end of the junction does not line up with germline, which may come from a read error. This chain joins TRBV7-7 and TRBJ2-7; TRBD1 is a possible D gene (8 bases). Germline CDR1 is SSHAT and CDR2 is FNYEAQ (reference sequence). The CDR3 totals 15 residues. CDR3 DNA: TGTGCTAGCAGCGTGAGCGGGACAGGACCTTACGAGCAGTACTTC. The encoded protein is CASSVSGTGPYEQYF.

The V call is TRBV28, the J call TRBJ2-7; the D is unclear. V was trimmed by 3 bases and J by 3 bases, leaving 9 bases between them. Looked up from germline, CDR1 is MDHEN and CDR2 is SYDVKM. The length of the CDR3 is 13 residues. CDR3 in DNA: TGTGCCAGCAGTTTGGGCCATAACTACGAGCAGTACTTC. Translated: CASSLGHNYEQYF.

The chain couples TRBV7-6 to TRBJ1-1; D is undetermined. CDR3 length equals 13 residues. Trimming shortened V by 3 bases and J by 1 base, and 6 bases separated the two germline ends. Germline CDR1 is SGHVS and CDR2 is FNYEAQ. The CDR3 DNA sequence: TGTGCCAGCAGCTTGGTACAGAACACTGAAGCTTTCTTT. Amino acid sequence: CASSLVQNTEAFF.

The V gene is TRBV25-1, the J gene TRBJ2-7; the D gene is possibly TRBD1 (5 bases). V dropped 3 bases and J dropped 7 bases, with 13 bases sitting between them. This CDR3 contains 13 residues. CDR1 and CDR2 (germline): MGHDK, SYGVNS. The CDR3 DNA follows: TGTGCCAGCAGTGAGGGGCCCCTAACGGAGCAGTACTTC. Encoded protein: CASSEGPLTEQYF.

The chain is built from TRBV2 and TRBJ2-7, with D maybe TRBD2 (6 bases). Germline V lookup: CDR1 SNHLY, CDR2 FYNNEI. CDR3 length: 14 residues. V was trimmed by 2 bases and J by 3 bases, leaving 11 bases between them. The CDR3 DNA is TGTGCCAGCAGTGAATACGGGAGAATCTACGAGCAGTACTTC. Translated: CASSEYGRIYEQYF.

The chain links TRBV7-6 to TRBJ2-3, with 8 bases that match TRBD2. The CDR3 has 16 residues. Germline V gene lookup returns CDR1 SGHVS and CDR2 FNYEAQ. V lost 3 bases and J lost 1; bases outside the gene matches: 6. The CDR3 loop reads CASSLYGAGGTDTQYF. CDR3 DNA: TGTGCCAGCAGCTTGTATGGAGCGGGAGGCACAGATACGCAGTATTTT.

The chain employs TRBV18 and TRBJ2-2, with D perhaps matching TRBD1 (6 bases). The CDR3 runs 17 residues. V lost 3 bases and J 2 bases, leaving 16 bases between the germline ends. Per germline, CDR1 KGHSH and CDR2 LQKENI. The CDR3 spells CASSPPTGPQNTGELFF. The CDR3 DNA sequence: TGTGCCAGCTCACCTCCCACAGGGCCGCAAAACACCGGGGAGCTGTTTTTT.

This chain links TRBV7-2 with TRBJ1-2, with D possibly TRBD1 on 5 matching bases. CDR3 length equals 14 residues. The germline CDR1 and CDR2 sequences are SGHTA and FQGNSA. V gave up 4 bases and J gave up 4 bases, with 13 bases separating them. CDR3 sequence (DNA): TGTGCCAGCAGCTCCCCGGGCAGGGCCTATGGCTACACCTTC. It encodes CASSSPGRAYGYTF.

The chain employs TRBV18 and TRBJ2-5, with 7 bases that match TRBD1. The V and J ends lost 2 bases and 3 bases, in that order; junction bases with no gene match: 3. There are 14 residues in the CDR3. Per the germline V gene, CDR1 is KGHSH and CDR2 is LQKENI. Here the CDR3 reads CASSPRDREETQYF. CDR3 sequence (DNA): TGTGCCAGCTCACCAAGAGACAGGGAAGAGACCCAGTACTTC.

This rearrangement joins TRBV9 to TRBJ1-1; D is possibly TRBD1 (6 bases). In germline, CDR1 is SGDLS, CDR2 YYNGEE. Trimming shortened V by 0 bases and J by 6 bases, and 6 bases separated the two germline ends. CDR3 length: 12 amino acids. DNA of the CDR3: TGTGCCAGCAGCGTAGGACAGGCTGAAGCTTTCTTT. The encoded protein is CASSVGQAEAFF.

The chain links TRBV9 to TRBJ2-1, with 13 bases fitting TRBD2. This CDR3 is built from 15 residues. In germline, CDR1 is SGDLS, CDR2 YYNGEE. V trimming: 3 bases; J trimming: 7 bases; junction bases outside the gene matches: 4. The CDR3 protein is CASSEGLAGVNEQFF. In DNA form, the CDR3 reads TGTGCCAGCAGCGAAGGACTAGCGGGAGTGAATGAGCAGTTCTTC.